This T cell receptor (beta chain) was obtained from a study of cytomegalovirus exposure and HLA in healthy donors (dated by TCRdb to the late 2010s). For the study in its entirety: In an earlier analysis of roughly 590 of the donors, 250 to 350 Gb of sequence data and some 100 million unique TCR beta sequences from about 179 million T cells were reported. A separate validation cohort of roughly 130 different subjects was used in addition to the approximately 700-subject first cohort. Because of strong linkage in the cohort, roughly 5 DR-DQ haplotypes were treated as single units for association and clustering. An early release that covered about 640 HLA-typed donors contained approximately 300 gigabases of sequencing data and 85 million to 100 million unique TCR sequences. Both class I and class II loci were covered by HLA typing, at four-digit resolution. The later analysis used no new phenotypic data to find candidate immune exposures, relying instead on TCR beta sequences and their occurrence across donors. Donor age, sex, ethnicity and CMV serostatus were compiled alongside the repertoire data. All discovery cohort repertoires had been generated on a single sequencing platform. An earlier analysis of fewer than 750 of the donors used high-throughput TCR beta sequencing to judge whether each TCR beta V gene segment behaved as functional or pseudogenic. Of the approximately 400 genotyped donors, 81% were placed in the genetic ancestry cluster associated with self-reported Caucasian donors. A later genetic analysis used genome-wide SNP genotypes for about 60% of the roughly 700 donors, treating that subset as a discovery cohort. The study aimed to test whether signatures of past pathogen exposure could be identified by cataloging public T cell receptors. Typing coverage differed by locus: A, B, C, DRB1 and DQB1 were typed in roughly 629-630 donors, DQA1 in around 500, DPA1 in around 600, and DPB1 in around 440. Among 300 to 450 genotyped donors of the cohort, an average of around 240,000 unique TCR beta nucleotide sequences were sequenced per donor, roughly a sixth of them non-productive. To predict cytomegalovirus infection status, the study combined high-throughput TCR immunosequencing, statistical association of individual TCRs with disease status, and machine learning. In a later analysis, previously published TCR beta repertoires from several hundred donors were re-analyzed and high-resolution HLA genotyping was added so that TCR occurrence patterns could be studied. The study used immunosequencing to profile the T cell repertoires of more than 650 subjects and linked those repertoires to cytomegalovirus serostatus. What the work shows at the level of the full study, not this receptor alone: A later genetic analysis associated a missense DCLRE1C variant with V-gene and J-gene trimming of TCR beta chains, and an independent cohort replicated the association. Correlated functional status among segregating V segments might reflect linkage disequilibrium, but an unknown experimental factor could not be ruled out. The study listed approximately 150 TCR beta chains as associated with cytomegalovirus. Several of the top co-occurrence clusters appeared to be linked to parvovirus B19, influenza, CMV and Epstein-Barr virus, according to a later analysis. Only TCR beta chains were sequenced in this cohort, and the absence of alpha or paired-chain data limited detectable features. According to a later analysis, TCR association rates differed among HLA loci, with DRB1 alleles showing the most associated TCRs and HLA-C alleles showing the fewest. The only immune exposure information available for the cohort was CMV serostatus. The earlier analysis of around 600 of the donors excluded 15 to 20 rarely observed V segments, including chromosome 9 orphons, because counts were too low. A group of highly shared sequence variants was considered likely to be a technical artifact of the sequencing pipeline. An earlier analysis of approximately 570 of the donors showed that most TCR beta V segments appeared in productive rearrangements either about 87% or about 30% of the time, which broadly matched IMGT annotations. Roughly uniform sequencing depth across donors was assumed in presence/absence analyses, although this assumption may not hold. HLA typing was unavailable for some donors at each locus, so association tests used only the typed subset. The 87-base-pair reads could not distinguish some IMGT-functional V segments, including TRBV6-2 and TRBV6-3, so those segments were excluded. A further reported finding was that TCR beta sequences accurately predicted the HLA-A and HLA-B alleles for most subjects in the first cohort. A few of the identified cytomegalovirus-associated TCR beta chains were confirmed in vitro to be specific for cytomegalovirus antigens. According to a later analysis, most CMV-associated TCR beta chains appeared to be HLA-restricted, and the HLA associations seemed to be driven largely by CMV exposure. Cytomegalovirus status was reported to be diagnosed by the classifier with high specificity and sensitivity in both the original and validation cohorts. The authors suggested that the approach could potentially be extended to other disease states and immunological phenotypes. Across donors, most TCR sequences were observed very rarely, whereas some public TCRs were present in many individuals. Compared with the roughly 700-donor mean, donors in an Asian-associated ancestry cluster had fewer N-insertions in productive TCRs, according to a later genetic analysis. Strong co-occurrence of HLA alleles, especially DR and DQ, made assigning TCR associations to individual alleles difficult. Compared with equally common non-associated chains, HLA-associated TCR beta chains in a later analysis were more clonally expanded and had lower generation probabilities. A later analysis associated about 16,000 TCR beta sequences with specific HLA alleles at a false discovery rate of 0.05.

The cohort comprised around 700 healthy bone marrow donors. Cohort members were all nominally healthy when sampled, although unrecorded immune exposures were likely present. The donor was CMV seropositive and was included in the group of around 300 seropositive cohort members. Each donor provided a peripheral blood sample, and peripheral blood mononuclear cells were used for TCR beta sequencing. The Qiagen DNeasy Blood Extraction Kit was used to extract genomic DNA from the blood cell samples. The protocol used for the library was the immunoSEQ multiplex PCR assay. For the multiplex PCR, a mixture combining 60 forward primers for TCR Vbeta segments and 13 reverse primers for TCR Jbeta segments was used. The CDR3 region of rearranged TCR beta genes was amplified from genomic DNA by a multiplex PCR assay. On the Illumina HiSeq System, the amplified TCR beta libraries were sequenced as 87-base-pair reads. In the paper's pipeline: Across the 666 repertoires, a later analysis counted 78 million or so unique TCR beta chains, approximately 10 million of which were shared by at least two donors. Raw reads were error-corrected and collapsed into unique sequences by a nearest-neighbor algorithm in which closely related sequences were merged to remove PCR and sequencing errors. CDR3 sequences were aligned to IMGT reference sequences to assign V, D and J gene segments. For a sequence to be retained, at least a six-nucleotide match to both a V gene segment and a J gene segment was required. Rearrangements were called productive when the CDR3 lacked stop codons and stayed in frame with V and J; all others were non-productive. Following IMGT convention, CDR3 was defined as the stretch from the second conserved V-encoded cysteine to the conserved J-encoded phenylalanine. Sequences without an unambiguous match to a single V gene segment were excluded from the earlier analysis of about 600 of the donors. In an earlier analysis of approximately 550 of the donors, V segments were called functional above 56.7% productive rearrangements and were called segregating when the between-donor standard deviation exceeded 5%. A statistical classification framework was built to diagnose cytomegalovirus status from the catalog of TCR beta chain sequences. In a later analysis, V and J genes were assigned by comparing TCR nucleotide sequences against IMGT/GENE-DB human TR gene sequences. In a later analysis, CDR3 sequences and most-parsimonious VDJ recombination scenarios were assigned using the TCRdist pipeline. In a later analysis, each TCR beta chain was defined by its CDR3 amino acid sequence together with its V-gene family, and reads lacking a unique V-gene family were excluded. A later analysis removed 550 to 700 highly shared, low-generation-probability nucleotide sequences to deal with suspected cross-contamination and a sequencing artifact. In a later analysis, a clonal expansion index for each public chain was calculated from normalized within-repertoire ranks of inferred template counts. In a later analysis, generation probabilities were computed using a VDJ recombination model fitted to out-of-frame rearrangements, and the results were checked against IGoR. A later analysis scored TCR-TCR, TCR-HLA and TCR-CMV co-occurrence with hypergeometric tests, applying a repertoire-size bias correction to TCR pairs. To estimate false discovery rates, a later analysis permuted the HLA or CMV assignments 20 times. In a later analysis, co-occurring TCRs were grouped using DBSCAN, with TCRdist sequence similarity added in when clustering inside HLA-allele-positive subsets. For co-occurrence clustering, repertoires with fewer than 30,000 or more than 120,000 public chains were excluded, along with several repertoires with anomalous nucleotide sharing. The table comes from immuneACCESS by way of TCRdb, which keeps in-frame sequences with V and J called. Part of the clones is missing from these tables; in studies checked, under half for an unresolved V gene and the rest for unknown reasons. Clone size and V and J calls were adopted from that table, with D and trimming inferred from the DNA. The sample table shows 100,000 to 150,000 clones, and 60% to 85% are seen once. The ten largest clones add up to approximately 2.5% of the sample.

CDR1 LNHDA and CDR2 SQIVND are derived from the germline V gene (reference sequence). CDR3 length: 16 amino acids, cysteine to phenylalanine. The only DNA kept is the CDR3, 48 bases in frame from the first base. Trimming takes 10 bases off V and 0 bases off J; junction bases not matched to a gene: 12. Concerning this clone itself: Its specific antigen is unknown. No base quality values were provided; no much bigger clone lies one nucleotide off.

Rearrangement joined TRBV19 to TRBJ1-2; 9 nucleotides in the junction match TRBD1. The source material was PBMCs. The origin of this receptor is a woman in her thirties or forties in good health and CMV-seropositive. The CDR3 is CATLDRGSVANYGYTF. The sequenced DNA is TGTGCCACCCTCGACAGGGGGAGCGTGGCTAACTATGGCTACACCTTC.